The 19 T cell receptor beta chains below all came from one sample that was sequenced in a study of OX40 agonist ivuxolimab in advanced cancers. Sequencing used immunoSEQ multiplex PCR; TCRdb keeps in-frame clones, though not all of them. Here the sample spans more than 65,000 clones, approximately 90% being singletons. Sequencing was performed on CD4+ or CD8+ T cells sorted from blood, taken in a trial of the OX40 agonist ivuxolimab. Every receptor here comes from an adult with an advanced solid tumor such as melanoma, head and neck, liver or kidney cancer.

This chain uses TRBV5-1 with TRBJ2-7; 10 nucleotides align to TRBD1. The CDR3 is 14 residues long. J gave up 5 bases and V 2 bases, and 4 bases lay outside the gene matches. From germline, CDR1 is SGHRS and CDR2 YFSETQ. For the CDR3, the DNA is TGCGCCAGCAGCTTAGGGACAGGGGATGACGAGCAGTACTTC. It specifies CASSLGTGDDEQYF.

Here the CDR3 reads CASSWRGGAQGTQYF. CDR3 in DNA: TGTGCCAGCAGCTGGAGAGGGGGCGCGCAGGGGACCCAGTACTTC. The chain carries TRBV5-6 and TRBJ2-5; 7 bases match TRBD1. CDR3 size: 15 residues. The ends lost 3 bases at V and 7 bases at J; junction bases unmatched: 12. From germline, CDR1 is SGHDT and CDR2 YYEEEE.

The chain joins TRBV19 to TRBJ2-4, with 10 positions matching TRBD2. This CDR3 has 18 residues. With V trimmed by 3 bases and J by 4 bases, 12 bases remained unmatched. Germline lookup yields CDR1 LNHDA and CDR2 SQIVND (reference sequence). The CDR3 protein is CASSISGRRNDEKNIQYF. The CDR3 DNA reads as TGTGCCAGTAGTATTAGCGGGAGGCGAAATGATGAGAAAAACATTCAGTACTTC.

V is TRBV5-1 and J is TRBJ2-3; a weak D match, TRBD2 (5 bases). Germline values: CDR1 SGHRS, CDR2 YFSETQ. This CDR3 contains 16 residues. Trimming removed 0 bases from V and 0 bases from J, with 11 bases in between. This CDR3 is CASSLGRVLSTDTQYF. The CDR3 nucleotides read TGCGCCAGCAGCTTGGGGCGGGTCCTTAGCACAGATACGCAGTATTTT.

The chain combines TRBV5-6 with TRBJ1-6; D may be TRBD1 (5 bases). Germline CDR1 and CDR2: SGHDT and YYEEEE. V shed 1 base and J shed 7 bases, with 9 bases lying between them. CDR3 length equals 14 residues. As DNA, the CDR3 is TGTGCCAGCAGCTTGTCGGGGGGGAATTCACCCCTCCACTTT. It is translated as CASSLSGGNSPLHF.

A few counts support this clone. The chain has TRBV30 and TRBJ1-1; TRBD1 might be the D (6 bases). The CDR3 sequence is 12 residues long. Germline values: CDR1 GTSNPN, CDR2 SVGIG (reference sequence). Trimming took 4 bases from V and 5 from J, leaving 11 bases between them. CDR3 DNA sequence: TGTGCCTGGAAGGGGGTAGGTACTGAAGCTTTCTTT. Its translation: CAWKGVGTEAFF.

The chain has TRBV5-4 and TRBJ2-7, with D perhaps matching TRBD1 or TRBD2 (5 bases each). The CDR3 totals 14 residues. Germline-derived CDR1 and CDR2 are SGHNT and YYREEE (reference sequence). The ends were cut back, 1 base at V and 7 bases at J, with 15 bases in the middle. The CDR3 sequence: CASSLQGSSGEQYF. The CDR3 DNA follows: TGTGCCAGCAGCTTGCAGGGTTCCTCGGGGGAGCAGTACTTC.

V is TRBV7-3 and J is TRBJ2-7; 10 nucleotides line up with TRBD2. This CDR3 is 14 amino acids long. V was pared by 5 bases and J by 1 base, with 2 bases of the junction left unmatched. The germline gives CDR1 SGHTA, CDR2 FQGTGA. This chain's CDR3 is CASSKLAGSYEQYF. The DNA for the CDR3 is TGTGCCAGCAGCAAACTAGCGGGATCCTACGAGCAGTACTTC.

The table lists this clone with a count of one. This chain uses TRBV5-6 with TRBJ2-7, with D possibly being TRBD1 or TRBD2 (5 bases each). CDR1 and CDR2 from the germline V gene are SGHDT and YYEEEE. CDR3 length: 14 amino acids. Trimming stripped 1 base from V and 3 bases from J, with 11 bases between. Here the CDR3 reads CASSLRGGGYEQYF. In DNA form, the CDR3 reads TGTGCCAGCAGCTTGAGGGGCGGAGGCTACGAGCAGTACTTC.

The V call is TRBV30, the J call TRBJ1-4; D might be TRBD1 (5 bases). The CDR3 is 12 residues long. Trimming stripped 3 bases from V and 10 bases from J, with 12 bases between. Looked up from germline, CDR1 is GTSNPN and CDR2 is SVGIG (reference sequence). The CDR3 here is CAWRGTRGKLFF. CDR3 coding DNA: TGTGCCTGGAGAGGTACTAGGGGAAAACTGTTTTTT.

The chain recombines TRBV19 with TRBJ1-2; 7 nucleotides match TRBD1. The J segment lost 3 bases and the V segment lost 5 bases, leaving 12 bases of the junction unmatched. The CDR3 is made up of 16 amino acids. Germline values: CDR1 LNHDA, CDR2 SQIVND (reference sequence). Here the CDR3 DNA reads TGTGCCAGTAGTCCGACAAACCGACAGGGTCACTATGGCTACACCTTC. Translation gives CASSPTNRQGHYGYTF.

This rearrangement joins TRBV5-1 to TRBJ1-1, with D tentatively TRBD1 (5 bases). In germline, CDR1 is SGHRS, CDR2 YFSETQ. CDR3 length: 14 residues. V was cut by 4 bases and J by 5 bases, with 15 bases left in between. The CDR3 region has the DNA TGCGCCAGCAGCCTCAGTCTAGGGGAGACTGAAGCTTTCTTT. Protein sequence: CASSLSLGETEAFF.

For the CDR3, the DNA is TGCGCCAGCAGTGACCCGGACAGTTTTGAAGCTTTCTTT. Its translation is CASSDPDSFEAFF. This chain uses TRBV10-2 with TRBJ1-1; D perhaps matches TRBD1 (6 bases). CDR1 is WSHSY and CDR2 is SAAADI in the germline V gene. Trimming removed 3 bases at V and 7 bases at J, with 12 bases between. CDR3 size: 13 residues.

The chain joins TRBV6-4 to TRBJ2-2, with D possibly being TRBD1 (5 bases). There are 14 residues in the CDR3. Germline-derived CDR1 and CDR2 are MRHNA and SNTAGT. Trimming cost V 3 bases and J 5 bases, with 10 bases left between them. The CDR3 DNA reads as TGTGCCAGCAGTGATTATCAGGGAACCGGGGAGCTGTTTTTT. It translates to CASSDYQGTGELFF.

V is TRBV19 and J is TRBJ2-7; TRBD2 agrees at 10 bases. The CDR3 length is 17 residues. Germline V gene lookup returns CDR1 LNHDA and CDR2 SQIVND (reference sequence). After removal of 4 bases from V and 0 bases from J, the junction contained 9 bases not matched to a gene. CDR3 in amino acids: CASSKLAGTSDSYEQYF. The CDR3 DNA sequence: TGTGCCAGTAGTAAACTGGCCGGGACTAGCGACTCCTACGAGCAGTACTTC.

The chain combines TRBV6-1 with TRBJ1-1; D ambiguous. This CDR3 has 13 amino acids. The ends were cut back, 4 bases at V and 1 base at J, with 7 bases in the middle. CDR1 is MNHNS, CDR2 SASEGT, per germline. The CDR3 sequence: CASSVTQNTEAFF. The CDR3 region has the DNA TGTGCCAGCAGTGTCACGCAGAACACTGAAGCTTTCTTT.

Only one count was recorded for this clone. This rearrangement joins TRBV5-5 to TRBJ2-1; 9 positions match TRBD2. V dropped 3 bases and J dropped 9; count of bases not matched to a gene: 4. This CDR3 has 13 amino acids. Germline CDR1 SGHKS, CDR2 YYEKEE (reference sequence). CDR3 sequence reads: CASSWTSAGEQFF. CDR3 in DNA: TGTGCCAGCAGCTGGACTAGCGCGGGTGAGCAGTTCTTC.

The chain recombines TRBV11-3 with TRBJ2-7; the match to TRBD1 covers 8 bases. V shed 1 base and J 3 bases; nucleotides not matched to a gene: 8. CDR3 length equals 16 residues. Per germline, CDR1 SGHNT and CDR2 YENEEA. The CDR3 DNA sequence: TGTGCCAGCAGCTTAGGCCAGGGGGCGCTCCACTACGAGCAGTACTTC. It translates to CASSLGQGALHYEQYF.

The rearrangement joins TRBV29-1 to TRBJ1-1; unclear D gene. The germline V and J ends were trimmed by 1 base and 3 bases, with 12 bases remaining between them. The germline gives CDR1 SQVTM, CDR2 ANQGSEA. The length of the CDR3 is 14 residues. The CDR3 is CSVEVSGGDTEAFF. The DNA for the CDR3 is TGCAGCGTTGAAGTAAGCGGAGGCGACACTGAAGCTTTCTTT.